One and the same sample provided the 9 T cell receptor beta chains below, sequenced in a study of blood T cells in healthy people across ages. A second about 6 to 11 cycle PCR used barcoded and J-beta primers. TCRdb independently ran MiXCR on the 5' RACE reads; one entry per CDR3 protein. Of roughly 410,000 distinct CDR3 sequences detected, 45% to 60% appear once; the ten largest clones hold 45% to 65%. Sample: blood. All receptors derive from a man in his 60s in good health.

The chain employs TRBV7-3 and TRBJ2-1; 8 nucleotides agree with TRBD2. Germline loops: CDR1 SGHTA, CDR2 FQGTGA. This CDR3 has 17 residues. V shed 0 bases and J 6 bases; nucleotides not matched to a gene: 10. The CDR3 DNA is TGTGCCAGCAGCTTAACGATCCCAGCGGGAGTTGTCAATGAGCAGTTCTTC. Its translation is CASSLTIPAGVVNEQFF.

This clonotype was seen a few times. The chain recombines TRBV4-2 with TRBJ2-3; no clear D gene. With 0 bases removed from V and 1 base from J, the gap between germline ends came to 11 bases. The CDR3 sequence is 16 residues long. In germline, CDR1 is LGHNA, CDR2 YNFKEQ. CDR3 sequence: CASSQETPPRTDTQYF. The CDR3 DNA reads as TGTGCCAGCAGCCAAGAAACCCCGCCCCGCACAGATACGCAGTATTTT.

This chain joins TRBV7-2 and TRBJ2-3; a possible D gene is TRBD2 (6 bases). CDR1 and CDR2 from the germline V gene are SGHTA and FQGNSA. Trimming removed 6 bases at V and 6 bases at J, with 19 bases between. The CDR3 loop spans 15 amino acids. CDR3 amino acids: CASRQRLALADTQYF. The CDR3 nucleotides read TGTGCCAGCAGACAACGCCTAGCGCTCGCTGATACGCAGTATTTT.

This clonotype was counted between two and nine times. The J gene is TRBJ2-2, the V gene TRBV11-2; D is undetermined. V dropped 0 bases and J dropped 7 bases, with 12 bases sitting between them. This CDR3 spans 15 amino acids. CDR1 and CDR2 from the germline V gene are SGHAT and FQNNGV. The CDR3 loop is CASSLDYYPGGELFF. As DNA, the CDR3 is TGTGCCAGCAGCTTAGATTACTATCCTGGCGGGGAGCTGTTTTTT.

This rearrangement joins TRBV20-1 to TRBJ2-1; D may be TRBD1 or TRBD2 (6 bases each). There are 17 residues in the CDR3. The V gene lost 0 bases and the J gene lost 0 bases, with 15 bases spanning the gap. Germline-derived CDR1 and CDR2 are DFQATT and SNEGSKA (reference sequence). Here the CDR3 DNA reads TGCAGTGCTAGAGATTCCGGGGGCAAACCCTCCTACAATGAGCAGTTCTTC. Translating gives CSARDSGGKPSYNEQFF.

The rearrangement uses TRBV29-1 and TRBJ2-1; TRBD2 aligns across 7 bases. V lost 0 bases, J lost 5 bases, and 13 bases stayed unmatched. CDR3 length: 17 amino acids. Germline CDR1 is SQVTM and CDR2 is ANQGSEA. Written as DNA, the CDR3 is TGCAGCGTTGAAGACCGTGTCTCTAGCGGACCAGACAATGAGCAGTTCTTC. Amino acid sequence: CSVEDRVSSGPDNEQFF.

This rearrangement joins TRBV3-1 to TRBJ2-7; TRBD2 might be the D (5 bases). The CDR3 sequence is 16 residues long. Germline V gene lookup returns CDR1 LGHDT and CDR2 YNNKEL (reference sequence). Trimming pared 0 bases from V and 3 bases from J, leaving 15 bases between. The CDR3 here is CASSQDYPGTVYEQYF. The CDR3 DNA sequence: TGTGCCAGCAGCCAAGATTATCCGGGAACTGTCTACGAGCAGTACTTC.

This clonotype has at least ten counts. The chain's CDR3 is CASRAYGYGYTF. CDR3 DNA: TGTGCCAGCAGGGCTTATGGCTATGGCTACACCTTC. This chain uses TRBV6-5 with TRBJ1-2, with no clear D. Germline assignment: CDR1 MNHEY and CDR2 SVGAGI. V dropped 6 bases and J dropped 4 bases, with 9 bases sitting between them. There are 12 residues in the CDR3.

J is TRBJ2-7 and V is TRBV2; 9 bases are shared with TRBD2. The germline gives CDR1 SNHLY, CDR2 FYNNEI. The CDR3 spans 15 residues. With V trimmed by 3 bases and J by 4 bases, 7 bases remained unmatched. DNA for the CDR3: TGTGCCAGCAGTGAGCCGGGACTAGCTACGTACGAGCAGTACTTC. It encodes CASSEPGLATYEQYF.